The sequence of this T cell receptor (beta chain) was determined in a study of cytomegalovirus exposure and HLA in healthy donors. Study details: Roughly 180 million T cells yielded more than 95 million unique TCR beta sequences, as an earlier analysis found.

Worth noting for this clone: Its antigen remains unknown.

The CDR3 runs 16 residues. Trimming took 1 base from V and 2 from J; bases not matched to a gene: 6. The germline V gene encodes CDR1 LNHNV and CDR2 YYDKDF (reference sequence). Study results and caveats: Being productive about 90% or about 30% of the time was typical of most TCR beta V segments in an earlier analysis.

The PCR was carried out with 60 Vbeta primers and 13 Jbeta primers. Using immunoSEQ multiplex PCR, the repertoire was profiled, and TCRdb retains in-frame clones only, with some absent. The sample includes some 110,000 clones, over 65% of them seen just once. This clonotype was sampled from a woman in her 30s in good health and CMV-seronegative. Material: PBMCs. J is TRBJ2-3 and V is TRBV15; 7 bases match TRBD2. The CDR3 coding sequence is TGTGCCACCAGCAGAGGGGCTAGCGGAGACACAGATACGCAGTATTTT. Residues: CATSRGASGDTDTQYF.